This record concerns one T cell receptor (beta chain) sequence. The antigen remains unidentified. The CDR3 has 14 residues. Germline V gives CDR1 SQVTM, CDR2 ANQGSEA. Trimming took off 4 bases at V and 0 bases at J, with 13 bases between the two ends. Isolation of CD4+ and CD8+ T cells from PBMCs was achieved by sorting. This record comes from a study of CD8+ T cells in alopecia areata. Study-level background: Tofacitinib treatment spanned 6 to 18 months, with 6 months off drug afterward.

Isolated RNA was reverse transcribed into cDNA used as the sequencing template. Assay used: immunoSEQ multiplex PCR; TCRdb lists only in-frame clones, some missing. The sample consists of 180,000 or so clones, about 63% of them appearing once. Broader study findings: Lesional tissue from the scalp (especially in alopecia totalis/universalis) showed higher clonality than normal scalp.

The chain has TRBV29-1 and TRBJ2-7; D is uncertain. This TCR was recovered from a human donor with alopecia areata. The material was CD4+ T cells sorted from blood, obtained at week 0. The CDR3 DNA reads TGCAGCGTTGCAAAACAGCCGAACTCCTACGAGCAGTACTTC. It codes for CSVAKQPNSYEQYF.